Presented here are 18 T cell receptor beta chains from one specimen sequenced in a study of shared clonotypes between healthy human individuals. Using immunoSEQ multiplex PCR, the repertoire was profiled, and TCRdb retains in-frame clones only, with some absent. The sample has approximately 2,000,000 clones; around 90% are singletons. The sequencing sample was made of naive CD4+ T cells from PBMCs. Subset here: CD45RA+ positively selected. The receptors shown here come from a man aged 18 to 30 in good health. Some clones in this sample may be carry-over from other donors' samples.

The chain combines TRBV7-4 with TRBJ2-7; TRBD1 might be the D (6 bases). The CDR3 runs 20 residues. The germline V and J ends were trimmed by 3 bases and 0 bases, with 27 bases remaining between them. Germline CDR1 and CDR2: SGHVT and SQSDAQ. The CDR3 protein is CASSFRRVQNRDESSYEQYF. The DNA of the CDR3 is TGTGCCAGCAGCTTCCGACGGGTCCAGAACAGGGACGAGAGCTCCTACGAGCAGTACTTC.

Written as DNA, the CDR3 is TGTGCCAGCAATATACTAGCGGGAGGGTTCTACGAGCAGTACTTC. Protein product: CASNILAGGFYEQYF. V and J are TRBV6-1 and TRBJ2-7; 13 bases agree with TRBD2. Germline CDR1 is MNHNS and CDR2 is SASEGT. The CDR3 covers 15 residues. V shed 7 bases, J shed 3 bases, and the junction held 6 bases outside the gene matches.

As regards this clone: Other DNA sequences within the sample encode an identical CDR3. The gene calls are TRBV6-1 and TRBJ1-5; tentative D call: TRBD1 (5 bases). The germline V and J ends were trimmed by 4 bases and 7 bases, with 11 bases remaining between them. CDR1 is MNHNS, CDR2 SASEGT, per germline. CDR3 length: 13 residues. The CDR3: CASSVRGGQPQHF. Here the CDR3 DNA reads TGTGCCAGCAGTGTGCGGGGCGGGCAGCCCCAGCATTTT.

The chain uses TRBV28 and TRBJ2-2; 7 nucleotides line up with TRBD1. The CDR3 covers 15 residues. J gave up 3 bases and V 4 bases, and 5 bases lay outside the gene matches. Germline assignment: CDR1 MDHEN and CDR2 SYDVKM. The CDR3 loop reads CASSSLGQHTGELFF. The DNA for the CDR3 is TGTGCCAGCAGTTCGCTGGGACAGCACACCGGGGAGCTGTTTTTT.

The rearrangement uses TRBV2 and TRBJ1-3; no definite D call. In germline, CDR1 is SNHLY, CDR2 FYNNEI. The CDR3 totals 14 residues. Deletions cut 2 bases from V and 0 bases from J, with 5 bases between. CDR3 DNA: TGTGCCAGCAGTGAACAGACCTCTGGAAACACCATATATTTT. As protein: CASSEQTSGNTIYF.

This chain connects TRBV6-5 to TRBJ2-3; TRBD2 matches 11 bases. This CDR3 spans 16 amino acids. Trimming cost V 2 bases and J 6 bases; bases outside gene matches: 7. From germline, CDR1 is MNHEY and CDR2 SVGAGI. Written as DNA, the CDR3 is TGTGCCAGCAGTTACCGACTAGCGGGACCTCAGGATACGCAGTATTTT. It yields the protein CASSYRLAGPQDTQYF.

The chain uses TRBV19 and TRBJ1-3, with a possible D match to TRBD1 (5 bases). CDR1 and CDR2 (germline): LNHDA, SQIVND (reference sequence). Trimming stripped 5 bases from V and 0 bases from J, with 20 bases between. The CDR3 spans 18 residues. The CDR3 here is CASSYQPGRFHSGNTIYF. Here the CDR3 DNA reads TGTGCCAGTAGTTACCAACCGGGACGCTTTCACTCTGGAAACACCATATATTTT.

V gene TRBV5-5 combines with J gene TRBJ2-7; D remains unclear. Trimming shortened V by 0 bases and J by 0 bases, and 10 bases separated the two germline ends. Germline CDR1 is SGHKS and CDR2 is YYEKEE (reference sequence). CDR3 length equals 15 residues. CDR3 loop: CASSLGGPISYEQYF. The CDR3 coding sequence is TGTGCCAGCAGCTTGGGGGGTCCAATCTCCTACGAGCAGTACTTC.

The table lists this clone with a count of one. The chain combines TRBV7-2 with TRBJ2-2, with D tentatively TRBD1 (6 bases). Germline V gene sequence: CDR1 SGHTA, CDR2 FQGNSA. Trimming took off 5 bases at V and 1 base at J, with 11 bases between the two ends. The CDR3 is 15 amino acids. The CDR3 DNA follows: TGTGCCAGCAGCATCCAGGACAGGAACACCGGGGAGCTGTTTTTT. Residues: CASSIQDRNTGELFF.

This clone is a singleton in its sample. The rearrangement uses TRBV6-6 and TRBJ2-1, with TRBD2 matching over 7 bases. This CDR3 has 15 amino acids. The germline CDR1 and CDR2 sequences are MNHNY and SVGAGI (reference sequence). With V trimmed by 6 bases and J by 0 bases, 5 bases remained unmatched. For the CDR3, the DNA is TGTGCCAGCAGGAGGGACTACCTCTCCTACAATGAGCAGTTCTTC. Translated, it gives CASRRDYLSYNEQFF.

The genes are TRBV5-1 and TRBJ2-2; D gene uncertain. This CDR3 has 16 amino acids. The V end lost 0 bases, the J end lost 0 bases, and 9 bases lay between the germline ends. The V gene's germline CDR1 is SGHRS and CDR2 YFSETQ. The CDR3 here is CASSLVQSPNTGELFF. CDR3 coding DNA: TGCGCCAGCAGCTTGGTGCAATCCCCGAACACCGGGGAGCTGTTTTTT.

This clone was found once. J is TRBJ1-1 and V is TRBV7-2, with D maybe TRBD1 (5 bases). CDR1 is SGHTA and CDR2 is FQGNSA in the germline V gene. The CDR3 covers 14 residues. V was trimmed by 5 bases and J by 3 bases, leaving 13 bases between them. In nucleotides, the CDR3 is TGTGCCAGCAGCCCAGGGCCGCAGTACACTGAAGCTTTCTTT. Residues: CASSPGPQYTEAFF.

The V and J genes are TRBV5-6 and TRBJ2-1, with TRBD2 identical over 9 bases. The junction had 6 bases not matched to a gene; V was cut back by 2 bases and J by 3 bases. The CDR3 spans 16 residues. Germline CDR1 is SGHDT and CDR2 is YYEEEE. The CDR3 sequence is CASSLLTSGYYNEQFF. The CDR3 DNA sequence: TGTGCCAGCAGCTTACTGACTAGCGGCTACTACAATGAGCAGTTCTTC.

The genes are TRBV10-3 and TRBJ2-3; 7 nucleotides match TRBD2. J lost 0 bases, V lost 6 bases, and 12 bases had no gene match. The CDR3 is 17 residues long. Germline lookup yields CDR1 ENHRY and CDR2 SYGVKD. The DNA of the CDR3 is TGTGCCATCAGCGAAGGGAGACTAGCCCTGAGCACAGATACGCAGTATTTT. This codes for CAISEGRLALSTDTQYF.

The chain couples TRBV7-8 to TRBJ2-7; D tentatively reads TRBD1 or TRBD2 (5 bases each). V was trimmed by 3 bases and J by 4 bases, leaving 19 bases between them. This CDR3 contains 16 residues. In germline, CDR1 is SGHVS, CDR2 FQNEAQ. This CDR3 reads CASSLTSPGAQYEQYF. As DNA, the CDR3 is TGTGCCAGCAGCTTGACCTCCCCCGGGGCTCAGTACGAGCAGTACTTC.

This clone was seen more than once but under ten times. The chain combines TRBV7-2 with TRBJ2-1; D is undetermined. V gave up 4 bases and J gave up 8 bases, with 12 bases separating them. The CDR3 is made up of 13 amino acids. The germline gives CDR1 SGHTA, CDR2 FQGNSA. This CDR3 is CASSSARSDEQFF. The CDR3 coding sequence is TGTGCCAGCAGCTCCGCCCGGTCTGATGAGCAGTTCTTC.

This rearrangement joins TRBV28 to TRBJ1-1, with D possibly matching TRBD1 (5 bases). There are 15 residues in the CDR3. Trimming cost V 4 bases and J 5 bases, with 17 bases left between them. CDR1 MDHEN and CDR2 SYDVKM come from the germline V gene. This CDR3 reads CASSSSRWGVTEAFF. For the CDR3, the DNA is TGTGCCAGCAGTTCCTCTAGGTGGGGGGTGACTGAAGCTTTCTTT. The full variable domain, in which reference TRBV28 and TRBJ1-1 provide the parts outside the CDR3, is DVKVTQSSRYLVKRTGEKVFLECVQDMDHENMFWYRQDPGLGLRLIYFSYDVKMKEKGDIPEGYSVSREKKERFSLILESASTNQTSMYLCASSSSRWGVTEAFFGQGTRLTVV.

This clone was recorded a few times. The rearrangement uses TRBV28 and TRBJ2-2; no definite D call. Trimming pared 1 base from V and 6 bases from J, leaving 18 bases between. The CDR3 runs to 17 residues. The germline V gene encodes CDR1 MDHEN and CDR2 SYDVKM. The CDR3 DNA reads TGTGCCAGCAGTTTATTGTGGGGTACAGACACCTCCGGGGAGCTGTTTTTT. Encoded protein: CASSLLWGTDTSGELFF.